This is a list of T cell receptor beta chains from one sample in a study of response to subunit inactivated influenza vaccine. TCRdb used MiXCR to reprocess the RT-PCR reads, holding one entry per CDR3 protein. The repertoire includes 860,000 or so distinct CDR3 sequences, 21% of them detected once, and approximately 10% sits in the top ten. Sequenced material: PBMCs from blood, taken approximately 5 days after vaccination. The receptors were sampled from a man in his fifties who received an inactivated influenza vaccine. Each CDR3 is given with its conserved first and last residue. Each record gives: V gene, J gene, clone size, CDR3 length, D gene, CDR3 DNA, CDR3 protein. A D gene is named only where the DNA matches it firmly. Clone size is shown for a subset of rows, as once, few, many or a class of expanded clone.

V: TRBV20-1; J: TRBJ2-5; size: few; length: 14; D: -; DNA: TGCAGTGCACCGACGCGTCAGCGAAAAGAGACCCAGTACTTC; CDR3: CSAPTRQRKETQYF
V: TRBV29-1; J: TRBJ2-2; size: few; length: 17; D: TRBD1; DNA: TGCAGCGTTGAAGATCAAGTACAGGGGGTCGACACCGGGGAGCTGTTTTTT; CDR3: CSVEDQVQGVDTGELFF
V: TRBV10-3; J: TRBJ1-2; size: -; length: 13; D: -; DNA: TGTGCCATCAGTGCCGCGGGGGGAGATGGCTACACCTTC; CDR3: CAISAAGGDGYTF
V: TRBV28; J: TRBJ1-4; size: many; length: 13; D: TRBD1; DNA: TGTGCCAGCAGTTCCGGACAGGTCGAAAAACTGTTTTTT; CDR3: CASSSGQVEKLFF
V: TRBV12-3/TRBV12-4; J: TRBJ2-4; size: -; length: 14; D: -; DNA: TGTGCCAGCAGTTTAGGTTACGGTGTAAACATTCAGTACTTC; CDR3: CASSLGYGVNIQYF
V: TRBV7-3; J: TRBJ2-3; size: -; length: 14; D: -; DNA: TGTGCCAGCAGCCTTAGGGATACAGCAGATACGCAGTATTTT; CDR3: CASSLRDTADTQYF
V: TRBV20-1; J: TRBJ2-7; size: -; length: 14; D: -; DNA: TGCAGTGCTAGAGATCGGGTGTCCTTCTACGAGCAGTACTTC; CDR3: CSARDRVSFYEQYF
V: TRBV7-9; J: TRBJ1-1; size: many; length: 13; D: TRBD1; DNA: TGTGCCAGCAGCCAGACCCAGGGGGCTGAAGCTTTCTTT; CDR3: CASSQTQGAEAFF
V: TRBV24-1; J: TRBJ1-5; size: -; length: 13; D: TRBD1; DNA: TGTGCCACCAGTGAGACAGGGGTCCAGCCCCAGCATTTT; CDR3: CATSETGVQPQHF
V: TRBV20-1; J: TRBJ2-3; size: few; length: 13; D: TRBD2; DNA: TGCAGTGTCCCGACTAGCGGGAGCTATACGCAGTATTTT; CDR3: CSVPTSGSYTQYF
V: TRBV20-1; J: TRBJ2-2; size: -; length: 16; D: -; DNA: TGCAGTGCTAAGGGCACTAAAAGAGCGAACACCGGGGAGCTGTTTTTT; CDR3: CSAKGTKRANTGELFF
V: TRBV20-1; J: TRBJ1-5; size: few; length: 14; D: -; DNA: TGCAGTGCTAGAGATAGGGGGGAAGGTCAGCCCCAGCATTTT; CDR3: CSARDRGEGQPQHF
V: TRBV4-3; J: TRBJ2-1; size: few; length: 15; D: -; DNA: TGCGCCAGCAGCCAAGAACTAGCCGACTACAATGAGCAGTTCTTC; CDR3: CASSQELADYNEQFF
V: TRBV20-1; J: TRBJ2-2; size: few; length: 16; D: TRBD2; DNA: TGCAGTGCTTGGACTAGCGGCCCAAGGGCGGCCGGGGAGCTGTTTTTT; CDR3: CSAWTSGPRAAGELFF
V: TRBV5-1; J: TRBJ2-5; size: few; length: 14; D: -; DNA: TGCGCCAGCAGGCCTGGGACTTTTGAAGAGACCCAGTACTTC; CDR3: CASRPGTFEETQYF
V: TRBV4-1; J: TRBJ2-3; size: few; length: 18; D: TRBD2; DNA: TGCGCCAGCAGCCAAGGTGGGCTGCTAGCGGGGGGCACAGATACGCAGTATTTT; CDR3: CASSQGGLLAGGTDTQYF
V: TRBV5-5; J: TRBJ1-1; size: -; length: 16; D: TRBD1; DNA: TGTGCCAGCAGCAATCTACAGGGGAACATGAACACTGAAGCTTTCTTT; CDR3: CASSNLQGNMNTEAFF
V: TRBV28; J: TRBJ2-7; size: -; length: 13; D: -; DNA: TGTGCCAGCACTGGCAGGGCTATCGACGAGCAGTACTTC; CDR3: CASTGRAIDEQYF